The 7 T cell receptor beta chains given below trace back to one sample, sequenced in a study of T cell repertoires in cytomegalovirus infection. TCRdb re-called the reads with MiXCR, one entry per CDR3 protein. The sample carries roughly 87,000 distinct CDR3 sequences, about 31% recorded once. Antigens of these TCRs are unknown. The sequences come from CD8+ T cells from cultured PBMCs, collected from culture after CMV antigen stimulation. The source is a human donor in good health (CMV status not recorded). Some clones in this sample may be carry-over from other donors' samples.

This clonotype turned up a few times. V gene TRBV7-3 combines with J gene TRBJ1-6; 7 bases map to TRBD1. Losses at the gene ends were 5 bases for V and 7 bases for J; bases not matched to a gene: 8. In germline, CDR1 is SGHTA, CDR2 FQGTGA. This CDR3 is 15 amino acids long. For the CDR3, the DNA is TGTGCCAGCAGCCCAGCGGACAGGTTGAATTCACCCCTCCACTTT. Translation gives CASSPADRLNSPLHF.

This clonotype has ten or more counts. The genes are TRBV6-1 and TRBJ2-7; 14 nucleotides line up with TRBD2. J lost 3 bases, V lost 6 bases, and 4 bases had no gene match. Germline V CDR1 and CDR2: MNHNS, SASEGT. There are 15 residues in the CDR3. The CDR3 sequence: CASRGLAGDHYEQYF. CDR3 DNA sequence: TGTGCCAGCAGGGGACTAGCGGGGGACCACTACGAGCAGTACTTC.

The V gene is TRBV5-5, the J gene TRBJ2-1; D assignment may be TRBD1 or TRBD2 (5 bases each). V was trimmed by 3 bases and J by 4 bases, leaving 14 bases between them. The V gene's germline CDR1 is SGHKS and CDR2 YYEKEE (reference sequence). This CDR3 comprises 15 residues. The CDR3 coding sequence is TGTGCCAGCAGCTACGCCACGGGGCGTTACAATGAGCAGTTCTTC. Its protein is CASSYATGRYNEQFF.

The V call is TRBV5-4, the J call TRBJ2-1; D uncertain. V was trimmed by 4 bases and J by 6 bases, leaving 14 bases between them. This CDR3 is built from 14 residues. CDR1 and CDR2 from the germline V gene are SGHNT and YYREEE (reference sequence). The DNA of the CDR3 is TGTGCCAGCAGCCCGGCCCGGGTGGGCAATGAGCAGTTCTTC. Its translation is CASSPARVGNEQFF.

The CDR3 DNA follows: TGTGCCAGCAGCCGATTAGGAGAACCCCTCCACTTT. Its translation is CASSRLGEPLHF. V usage is TRBV5-4 and J usage is TRBJ1-6; D is unclear. CDR1 and CDR2 from the germline V gene are SGHNT and YYREEE (reference sequence). Deletions cut 4 bases from V and 12 bases from J, with 11 bases between. The CDR3 runs 12 residues.

The CDR3 DNA follows: TGTGCCAGCAGTTTTCCTTATTCCGGGGAGCTGTTTTTT. It encodes CASSFPYSGELFF. The chain combines TRBV27 with TRBJ2-2; D remains unclear. Trimming shortened V by 3 bases and J by 6 bases, and 8 bases separated the two germline ends. This CDR3 contains 13 residues. Germline lookup yields CDR1 MNHEY and CDR2 SMNVEV (reference sequence).

V is TRBV27 and J is TRBJ2-7; 8 nucleotides agree with TRBD2. The germline V gene has CDR1 MNHEY and CDR2 SMNVEV (reference sequence). The trim removed 3 bases at V and 7 bases at J, leaving 8 bases unmatched. The CDR3 extends over 14 amino acids. CDR3 in amino acids: CASSLYGGASEQYF. The CDR3 DNA sequence: TGTGCCAGCAGTTTGTACGGGGGGGCAAGTGAGCAGTACTTC.